This T cell receptor (beta chain) was found in a study of vaccination and CD4 T cells after COVID-19. Cultured CD4+ T cell DNA underwent sequencing with the Oncomine TCR Beta short-read assay. TCRdb redid the calling of the PCR reads with MiXCR, one entry per CDR3 protein. Of 13,000 or so distinct CDR3 sequences in the sample, under 55% were seen once. Concerning this clonotype itself: The antigen is unknown.

Germline V gene lookup returns CDR1 SGHTA and CDR2 FQGNSA. With 1 base clipped from V and 2 bases from J, the junction kept 9 bases outside the gene matches. The CDR3 has 18 residues. Treatment described: 10-day PBMC culture with coronavirus spike peptide pools or control peptides (ViraFEST assay). This sequence joins TRBV7-2 and TRBJ2-3; 10 bases map to TRBD2. This TCR came from a human donor who had recovered from COVID-19. Sequenced sample: CD4+ T cells from blood, cultured in vitro. CDR3: CASSLVPLAGVNTDTQYF. CDR3 nucleotides: TGTGCCAGCAGCTTAGTTCCCCTAGCGGGGGTGAACACAGATACGCAGTATTTT.